The clone carrying this TCR beta chain was seen a handful of times. This entry is derived from a study of cytomegalovirus exposure and HLA in healthy donors. Germline V gene data show CDR1 as SGHRS and CDR2 as YFSETQ. V was pared by 1 base and J by 7 bases, with 11 bases between. CDR3 length: 13 amino acids. PCR employed 60 Vbeta and 13 Jbeta primers. The protocol was immunoSEQ multiplex PCR, while the TCRdb copy is restricted to in-frame clones and leaves out a portion. Of 70,000 or so clones detected, about 74% appear once; the ten largest clones hold around 10%. The J gene is TRBJ1-1, the V gene TRBV5-1; a weak D match, TRBD1 (5 bases). The sample consisted of PBMCs. This TCR came from an older woman in good health and CMV-seropositive. The CDR3 region has the DNA TGCGCCAGCAGCTTGCAGGGCTTGGGTGAAGCTTTCTTT. This encodes CASSLQGLGEAFF.